What follows are 31 T cell receptor beta chains derived from one specimen sequenced in a study of T cell repertoires in cytomegalovirus infection. TCRdb fed the reads into MiXCR, producing one record per CDR3 protein. Of approximately 150,000 distinct CDR3 sequences listed, roughly 20% are singletons. These TCRs are of unknown antigen specificity. Sequenced material: CD8+ T cells from cultured PBMCs, taken from culture after CMV antigen stimulation. These receptors were collected from a human donor in good health (CMV status not recorded). Some clones in this sample may be carry-over from other donors' samples.

The V call is TRBV27, the J call TRBJ2-1; TRBD2 agrees at 9 bases. The V gene end was trimmed by 8 bases and the J gene end by 8 bases; junction bases not matched to a gene: 7. Germline assignment: CDR1 MNHEY and CDR2 SMNVEV (reference sequence). This CDR3 has 13 amino acids. Here the CDR3 reads CASEGSGGYEQFF. CDR3 DNA sequence: TGTGCCAGCGAGGGTAGCGGGGGCTATGAGCAGTTCTTC.

The table lists this clonotype with a few counts. The chain links TRBV12-3 or TRBV12-4 to TRBJ2-3; D remains ambiguous. The CDR3 runs 14 residues. V lost 1 base, J lost 5 bases, and 10 bases lay in between. The CDR3 loop reads CASSLGFPRDTQYF. The CDR3 nucleotides are TGTGCCAGCAGTTTAGGCTTTCCCCGAGATACGCAGTATTTT.

This sequence joins TRBV7-8 and TRBJ2-1, with no clear D. The CDR3 has 13 amino acids. Germline assignment: CDR1 SGHVS and CDR2 FQNEAQ. The germline V and J ends were trimmed by 2 bases and 4 bases, with 6 bases remaining between them. In DNA form, the CDR3 reads TGTGCCAGCAGCTTATCCAGATACAATGAGCAGTTCTTC. It is translated as CASSLSRYNEQFF. Supplemented by reference TRBV7-8 and TRBJ2-1, the full variable domain reads GAGVSQSPRYKVAKRGQDVALRCDPISGHVSLFWYQQALGQGPEFLTYFQNEAQLDKSGLPSDRFFAERPEGSVSTLKIQRTQQEDSAVYLCASSLSRYNEQFFGPGTRLTVL.

The chain uses TRBV7-9 and TRBJ1-1; the match to TRBD1 covers 8 bases. After removal of 5 bases from V and 1 base from J, the junction contained 6 bases not matched to a gene. Germline CDR1 reads SEHNR; CDR2 reads FQNEAQ (reference sequence). This CDR3 spans 15 amino acids. The CDR3 is CASSPPGGENTEAFF. The CDR3 nucleotides are TGTGCCAGCAGCCCACCAGGGGGCGAGAACACTGAAGCTTTCTTT.

The chain is built from TRBV27 and TRBJ1-1; D call uncertain. Between the trimmed V and J ends, which lost 8 bases and 7 bases, there was a span of 11 bases. The CDR3 has 11 residues. Germline V gene sequence: CDR1 MNHEY, CDR2 SMNVEV (reference sequence). CDR3 bases: TGTGCCAGCCGGAGGAGGGATGAAGCTTTCTTT. Residues: CASRRRDEAFF.

V gene TRBV29-1 combines with J gene TRBJ1-1; D not certain. The length of the CDR3 is 12 residues. The germline V and J ends were trimmed by 3 bases and 6 bases, with 11 bases remaining between them. In germline, CDR1 is SQVTM, CDR2 ANQGSEA. This chain's CDR3 is CSVDLGGPEAFF. The CDR3 bases are TGCAGCGTTGACCTCGGAGGTCCTGAAGCTTTCTTT.

This clonotype was seen a few times. The chain employs TRBV2 and TRBJ2-7; TRBD1 agrees at 7 bases. This CDR3 comprises 14 residues. Germline assignment: CDR1 SNHLY and CDR2 FYNNEI. The V gene end was trimmed by 1 base and the J gene end by 4 bases; junction bases not matched to a gene: 4. The CDR3 spells CASSEEGQRYEQYF. The CDR3 nucleotides read TGTGCCAGCAGTGAAGAGGGACAGAGATACGAGCAGTACTTC.

The chain is built from TRBV20-1 and TRBJ1-1; D is unclear. CDR1 and CDR2 (germline): DFQATT, SNEGSKA (reference sequence). Trimming took off 5 bases at V and 1 base at J, with 8 bases between the two ends. The CDR3 extends over 12 amino acids. CDR3 DNA sequence: TGCAGTGCTTATACGTCGAACACTGAAGCTTTCTTT. This sequence encodes CSAYTSNTEAFF.

The chain employs TRBV7-2 and TRBJ2-2; 7 bases are a match to TRBD1. The CDR3 has 15 amino acids. V was pared by 4 bases and J by 4 bases, with 6 bases of the junction left unmatched. Germline lookup yields CDR1 SGHTA and CDR2 FQGNSA. Written as DNA, the CDR3 is TGTGCCAGCAGCTACAGGGGCCGAGGCACCGGGGAGCTGTTTTTT. Translating gives CASSYRGRGTGELFF.

This clonotype was seen a handful of times. The chain employs TRBV24-1 and TRBJ2-1; the D is unclear. CDR3 length: 11 residues. Germline values: CDR1 KGHDR, CDR2 SFDVKD. V was clipped by 5 bases and J by 6 bases, with 4 bases between them. CDR3 in amino acids: CATSAVNEQFF. In nucleotides, the CDR3 is TGTGCCACCAGTGCTGTCAATGAGCAGTTCTTC.

This clonotype appeared a few times. V and J are TRBV4-3 and TRBJ2-7; 12 nucleotides line up with TRBD2. Looked up from germline, CDR1 is LGHNA and CDR2 is YSLEER. Germline trimming cut 3 bases from V and 2 bases from J; bases unmatched to any gene: 2. The CDR3 has 15 amino acids. This CDR3 reads CASSQGTSGPYEQYF. CDR3 bases: TGCGCCAGCAGCCAGGGGACTAGCGGGCCCTACGAGCAGTACTTC.

This CDR3 is CASSPRQENTEAFF. As DNA, the CDR3 is TGTGCCAGCAGCCCTAGACAGGAAAACACTGAAGCTTTCTTT. V is TRBV7-6 and J is TRBJ1-1, with D perhaps matching TRBD1 (6 bases). Germline loops: CDR1 SGHVS, CDR2 FNYEAQ. CDR3 size: 14 residues. V was pared by 5 bases and J by 2 bases, with 12 bases between.

The chain combines TRBV20-1 with TRBJ2-5, with D perhaps TRBD2 (5 bases). The germline gives CDR1 DFQATT, CDR2 SNEGSKA (reference sequence). There are 17 residues in the CDR3. Trimming cost V 2 bases and J 1 base, with 20 bases left between them. CDR3 sequence reads: CSARNGLADRSQETQYF. As DNA, the CDR3 is TGCAGTGCTAGAAACGGGCTAGCAGATAGGTCCCAAGAGACCCAGTACTTC.

This clonotype showed up just a few times. The V call is TRBV7-2, the J call TRBJ2-1; D gene ambiguous. The length of the CDR3 is 16 residues. Between the trimmed V and J ends, which lost 3 bases and 5 bases, there was a span of 17 bases. Germline loops: CDR1 SGHTA, CDR2 FQGNSA. The CDR3 protein is CASSFHRGAADNEQFF. For the CDR3, the DNA is TGTGCCAGCAGCTTTCATCGAGGCGCAGCAGACAATGAGCAGTTCTTC.

The J gene is TRBJ2-5, the V gene TRBV11-2, with a possible D match to TRBD1 (5 bases). From germline, CDR1 is SGHAT and CDR2 FQNNGV. Trimming pared 2 bases from V and 5 bases from J, leaving 12 bases between. CDR3 size: 14 residues. The CDR3 reads CASSLQGLRETQYF. CDR3 DNA: TGTGCCAGCAGCTTACAGGGTTTGAGGGAGACCCAGTACTTC.

This clonotype has just a few counts. The chain has TRBV5-6 and TRBJ2-7; the match to TRBD1 covers 7 bases. Germline V lookup: CDR1 SGHDT, CDR2 YYEEEE. This CDR3 has 16 residues. The V segment lost 2 bases and the J segment 3 bases; nucleotides outside the gene matches: 11. The CDR3 is CASSLLGTEKVYEQYF. CDR3 nucleotide sequence: TGTGCCAGCAGCTTACTCGGGACAGAAAAGGTCTACGAGCAGTACTTC.

This clonotype was seen a handful of times. This chain links TRBV5-8 with TRBJ2-6; D not certain. The CDR3 has 16 residues. Trimming removed 0 bases at V and 0 bases at J, with 7 bases between. The germline V gene has CDR1 SGHTS and CDR2 YDEGEE. CDR3 sequence reads: CASSLARTSGANVLTF. CDR3 DNA sequence: TGTGCCAGCAGCTTGGCCCGGACCTCTGGGGCCAACGTCCTGACTTTC.

The J gene is TRBJ1-6, the V gene TRBV27; D is ambiguous. Germline assignment: CDR1 MNHEY and CDR2 SMNVEV (reference sequence). The V end was cut by 3 bases, the J end by 8 bases, with 8 bases between. The CDR3 consists of 13 residues. As DNA, the CDR3 is TGTGCCAGCAGTTTGATGGGCCATTCACCCCTCCACTTT. Amino acid sequence: CASSLMGHSPLHF.

The chain uses TRBV7-9 and TRBJ1-1, with D maybe TRBD1 (6 bases). The germline V gene encodes CDR1 SEHNR and CDR2 FQNEAQ (reference sequence). This CDR3 contains 13 residues. Trimming removed 1 base at V and 11 bases at J, with 14 bases between. The CDR3 protein is CASSLGTAFEAFF. The CDR3 DNA sequence: TGTGCCAGCAGCTTAGGGACAGCGTTTGAGGCTTTCTTT.

The chain uses TRBV7-9 and TRBJ2-7; the D gene is possibly TRBD1 (5 bases). V gave up 1 base and J gave up 7 bases, with 14 bases separating them. CDR1 is SEHNR, CDR2 FQNEAQ, per germline (reference sequence). The length of the CDR3 is 14 residues. The CDR3: CASSLEGVGIEQYF. The CDR3 region has the DNA TGTGCCAGCAGCTTAGAAGGGGTGGGGATTGAGCAGTACTTC.

The chain employs TRBV7-6 and TRBJ2-7; 7 bases fit TRBD2. V was pared by 1 base and J by 3 bases, with 6 bases of the junction left unmatched. The germline V gene encodes CDR1 SGHVS and CDR2 FNYEAQ. The CDR3 is 15 amino acids. CDR3 protein: CASSLGGGGSYEQYF. In DNA, the CDR3 is TGTGCCAGCAGCTTAGGGGGCGGGGGAAGCTACGAGCAGTACTTC.

This clonotype was seen more than once but under ten times. The V gene is TRBV27, the J gene TRBJ1-1; maybe TRBD1 (5 bases). CDR3 length: 16 residues. The ends were cut back, 2 bases at V and 3 bases at J, with 16 bases in the middle. Germline assignment: CDR1 MNHEY and CDR2 SMNVEV (reference sequence). The CDR3 nucleotides are TGTGCCAGCAGTTTAAGGACATTCCCTCCCGACACTGAAGCTTTCTTT. Its translation: CASSLRTFPPDTEAFF.

This clonotype occurred a few times. This chain links TRBV4-1 with TRBJ2-7, with D possibly being TRBD1 (5 bases). The CDR3 spans 14 residues. Germline lookup yields CDR1 MGHRA and CDR2 YSYEKL. Trimming took off 1 base at V and 3 bases at J, with 10 bases between the two ends. CDR3 in DNA: TGCGCCAGCAGCCAAGCCCCAGGGAACTACGAGCAGTACTTC. It encodes CASSQAPGNYEQYF.

J is TRBJ1-5 and V is TRBV12-3 or TRBV12-4; D perhaps matches TRBD1 (5 bases). Trimming pared 3 bases from V and 4 bases from J, leaving 13 bases between. The CDR3 runs 15 residues. In DNA, the CDR3 is TGTGCCAGCAGTTTCAGGCAGGGCGGGAATCAGCCCCAGCATTTT. Translating it yields CASSFRQGGNQPQHF.

The chain uses TRBV7-2 and TRBJ1-1, with D unclear. V dropped 5 bases and J dropped 2 bases, with 9 bases sitting between them. Germline V gene sequence: CDR1 SGHTA, CDR2 FQGNSA. The CDR3 is 13 amino acids. The CDR3 here is CASSPDGNTEAFF. For the CDR3, the DNA is TGTGCCAGCAGCCCAGACGGAAACACTGAAGCTTTCTTT.

The chain recombines TRBV7-2 with TRBJ2-7, with D maybe TRBD1 (5 bases). Germline CDR1 is SGHTA and CDR2 is FQGNSA. The V end lost 1 base, the J end lost 4 bases, and 20 bases lay between the germline ends. This CDR3 contains 17 residues. This CDR3 is CASSLDRGTPSLYEQYF. CDR3 in DNA: TGTGCCAGCAGCTTAGATAGGGGAACACCTTCTCTTTACGAGCAGTACTTC.

The chain employs TRBV4-3 and TRBJ2-3, with D perhaps TRBD1 or TRBD2 (5 bases each). From germline, CDR1 is LGHNA and CDR2 YSLEER. This CDR3 region has 16 residues. The V gene lost 1 base and the J gene lost 1 base, with 12 bases spanning the gap. CDR3: CASSQVRDRGTDTQYF. For the CDR3, the DNA is TGCGCCAGCAGCCAAGTTAGGGACCGAGGCACAGATACGCAGTATTTT.

The chain is built from TRBV7-9 and TRBJ1-4; D not certain. This CDR3 region has 17 residues. V dropped 1 base and J dropped 8 bases, with 20 bases sitting between them. The germline V gene has CDR1 SEHNR and CDR2 FQNEAQ (reference sequence). CDR3: CASSLDGRGQRWEKLFF. As DNA, the CDR3 is TGTGCCAGCAGCTTAGACGGGCGAGGCCAAAGGTGGGAAAAACTGTTTTTT.

This clonotype was seen a handful of times. The rearrangement joins TRBV29-1 to TRBJ2-3; D call uncertain. The V gene lost 5 bases and the J gene lost 2 bases, with 11 bases spanning the gap. CDR1 is SQVTM and CDR2 is ANQGSEA in the germline V gene. The CDR3 is 13 amino acids. The CDR3 region is CSVSIWATDTQYF. CDR3 nucleotide sequence: TGCAGCGTTTCGATCTGGGCCACAGATACGCAGTATTTT.

This chain joins TRBV29-1 and TRBJ1-2; 8 bases are shared with TRBD1. The junction had 11 bases not matched to a gene; V was cut back by 7 bases and J by 7 bases. Germline V gives CDR1 SQVTM, CDR2 ANQGSEA. This CDR3 has 13 residues. The CDR3 DNA follows: TGCAGCGCCACAGACAGGGGAGTTTTTGGCTACACCTTC. As protein: CSATDRGVFGYTF. Based on the CDR3 plus reference TRBV29-1 and TRBJ1-2, the full variable domain is SAVISQKPSRDICQRGTSLTIQCQVDSQVTMMFWYRQQPGQSLTLIATANQGSEATYESGFVIDKFPISRPNLTFSTLTVSNMSPEDSSIYLCSATDRGVFGYTFGSGTRLTVV.

The V call is TRBV7-2, the J call TRBJ1-4; D may be TRBD1 (6 bases). Germline values: CDR1 SGHTA, CDR2 FQGNSA. There are 16 residues in the CDR3. Trimming took off 3 bases at V and 8 bases at J, with 19 bases between the two ends. CDR3 sequence reads: CASSLVDGGALEKLFF. The CDR3 DNA reads TGTGCCAGCAGCTTGGTCGATGGGGGCGCATTAGAAAAACTGTTTTTT.